This TCR beta chain was identified during a study of blood T cells in healthy people across ages (dated by TCRdb to between 2014 and 2017). In the study overall: In model experiments, template switching captured roughly one uniquely barcoded TCR beta cDNA molecule for every two T cells. Age-related changes in TCR beta repertoire diversity were measured in the study by deep sequencing normalized with unique cDNA molecular identifiers. Donors were grouped into four age groups: young (average 16 years), middle-aged (roughly 40), aged (around 60) and long-lived (approximately 81). To avoid experimental bias, donors of different ages were spread randomly across the sequencing lanes. For two donors (one aged 18 to 30 and one aged 80 or older), the study analyzed two additional independent replicas of 1 million unique cDNA reads from the same blood draw.

For CDR1 and CDR2, the germline V gene lists MNHNS and SASEGT. V drops 3 bases and J drops 2 bases, leaving 9 bases in between. The CDR3 contains 14 residues, cysteine and phenylalanine counted. Only the CDR3 DNA stays, 42 bases, in frame from base 1. Overall study outcomes, separate from this receptor: The CMV infection status of donors was not known, potentially confounding age-related changes in expanded clonotypes. Estimates of total diversity based on one million sequenced T cells were regarded as lower bounds and as underestimates. Observed TCR beta diversity per million T cells fell roughly linearly with age, and a significant reduction was already apparent by age roughly 41. Compared with the aged group, the long-lived group had more naive CD4+ T cells, fewer expanded clones and increased TCR diversity, a pattern suggesting age selection. Conclusive comparison of naive and antigen-experienced compartments was prevented by the profiling of bulk unsorted PBMCs. The percentage of naive T cells measured by flow cytometry correlated strongly with observed TCR beta diversity.

Systemically healthy Caucasian individuals from Russia, 39 in total and aged roughly 6 to 100 years, were included as donors. Approximately 11 milliliters of peripheral blood were drawn from each donor into EDTA-treated Vacutainer tubes. Ficoll-Paque density-gradient centrifugation was used to isolate PBMCs, with at least 7 million obtained per sample. Trizol reagent was used to extract total RNA from the PBMCs, yielding at least 5.5 micrograms per sample. For every donor, flow cytometry on a PBMC aliquot measured the percentage of naive CD45RAhigh/CD27high T cells. Libraries came from 5' RACE. Sequencing took place on an Illumina HiSeq 2500. The second PCR ran for roughly 7 to 11 cycles and used a J-beta primer mix along with a sample-barcoded 5' primer. Each TCR beta cDNA molecule received a unique molecular identifier from a template-switch 5' adaptor carrying 12 random nucleotides. Each sample yielded at least 3 million CDR3-containing paired-end reads. All of the RNA was converted into first-strand cDNA using the Mint cDNA synthesis kit, with a TRBC-specific oligonucleotide serving as the primer. Following uracil-DNA glycosylase treatment, all cDNA underwent a first 18-cycle PCR with the universal primers M1SS and BC2_uni_R. In the original analysis: For normalization, 1 million high-quality reads, each with a distinct molecular identifier, were randomly selected from each sample. Reads sharing molecular identifiers were discarded rather than binned into consensus sequences. MiTCR, run with a Q25 quality threshold and the strictest error-elimination algorithm, handled CDR3 identification, clonotype clustering and error correction. Lower-bound total TCR beta diversity was estimated with a nonparametric unseen species model using Euler transformation. TCRdb reprocessing: public reads trimmed at Q25 with fastp, clones called with MiXCR, in-frame beta chains kept. Each CDR3 protein appears once, grouped with its most common genes and DNA. For this entry, the V and J calls and clone size follow TCRdb and not the study's own pipeline. The sample records over 1.5 million distinct CDR3 sequences, roughly 52% of which are singletons. The ten largest clones take up approximately 2% of the sample.

As concerns this clonotype: The antigen this receptor binds is unknown. Base qualities are missing; no much larger clone stands one base away.

Source material: blood. The clonotype was recovered from a woman aged 40 to 55 in good health. The chain links TRBV6-1 with TRBJ2-3, with the D gene uncertain. The sequenced DNA: TGTGCCAGCAGTGATTCAGGACCCACAGATACGCAGTATTTT. Protein translation: CASSDSGPTDTQYF.